The entry below describes one T cell receptor beta chain. This record comes from a study of blood T cell repertoires in COVID-19. Study-level background: Italy, Spain and the United States were the sources of the convalescent and acute COVID-19 samples. PBMCs, B-cell-depleted T cells, or T cells provided the cDNA or gDNA that made up the material.

Using immunoSEQ multiplex PCR, the repertoire was profiled, and TCRdb retains in-frame clones only, with some absent. This repertoire shows roughly 120,000 clones, nearly 80% found once; its top ten account for roughly 16%. This CDR3 has 15 amino acids. V lost 5 bases and J lost 3, with 14 bases in between. Germline loops: CDR1 MNHEY, CDR2 SVGAGI. This rearrangement joins TRBV6-5 to TRBJ2-1, with TRBD2 as a possible D gene (6 bases). The clonotype was recovered from an elderly woman with active or convalescent COVID-19. Source material: peripheral blood. Written as DNA, the CDR3 is TGTGCCAGCAGTACGCCCGGTAGCGGCTACAATGAGCAGTTCTTC. Protein product: CASSTPGSGYNEQFF.